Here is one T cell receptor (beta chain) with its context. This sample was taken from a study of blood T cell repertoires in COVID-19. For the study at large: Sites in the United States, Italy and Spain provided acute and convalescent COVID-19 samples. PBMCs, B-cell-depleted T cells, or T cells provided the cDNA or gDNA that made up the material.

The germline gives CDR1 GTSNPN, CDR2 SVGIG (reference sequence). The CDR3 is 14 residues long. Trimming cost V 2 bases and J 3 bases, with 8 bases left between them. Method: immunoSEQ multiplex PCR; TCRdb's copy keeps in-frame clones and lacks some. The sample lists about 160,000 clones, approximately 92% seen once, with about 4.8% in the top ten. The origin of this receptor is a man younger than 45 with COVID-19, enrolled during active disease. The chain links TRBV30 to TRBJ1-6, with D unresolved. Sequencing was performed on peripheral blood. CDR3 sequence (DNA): TGTGCCTGGAGTATCGGGAGCTATAATTCACCCCTCCACTTT. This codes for CAWSIGSYNSPLHF. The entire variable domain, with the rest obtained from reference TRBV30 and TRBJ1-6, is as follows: SQTIHQWPATLVQPVGSPLSLECTVEGTSNPNLYWYRQAAGRGLQLLFYSVGIGQISSEVPQNLSASRPQDRQFILSSKKLLLSDSGFYLCAWSIGSYNSPLHFGNGTRLTVT.